The rows below give T cell receptor beta chains drawn from one sample of a study of regulatory T cells in long-lasting Graves disease. MiXCR, applied by TCRdb to the multiplex PCR reads, yields one record per CDR3 protein. Among about 470,000 distinct CDR3 sequences listed, 15% were seen once. This sample was shared with a second study, whose subject was T cells in Graves' hyperthyroidism and ophthalmopathy.

The source was peripheral blood mononuclear cells (PBMCs), collected at new diagnosis, from a patient treated with antithyroid drugs. The receptor source for this set is a woman aged 25 to 39 with Graves disease. The CDR3 runs from the conserved cysteine through the conserved F or W. D genes are given only for firm matches. The size field is filled for only some rows; it gives once, few, many or a size class.

clone size: many
V gene: TRBV11-2
J gene: TRBJ2-1
D gene: -
CDR3 protein: CASSLDASSYNEQFF
CDR3 DNA: TGTGCCAGCAGCTTAGATGCGAGCTCCTACAATGAGCAGTTCTTC

clone size: many
V gene: TRBV19
J gene: TRBJ2-7
D gene: -
CDR3 protein: CASSPFGGTVEYEQYF
CDR3 DNA: TGTGCCAGTAGTCCCTTTGGGGGGACGGTGGAGTACGAGCAGTACTTC

clone size: -
V gene: TRBV29-1
J gene: TRBJ2-4
D gene: -
CDR3 protein: CSVEVSGDIQYF
CDR3 DNA: TGCAGCGTTGAAGTATCGGGGGACATTCAGTACTTC

clone size: few
V gene: TRBV4-1
J gene: TRBJ2-3
D gene: -
CDR3 protein: CASSQGVALKADTQYF
CDR3 DNA: TGCGCCAGCAGCCAAGGGGTAGCGCTAAAAGCAGATACGCAGTATTTT

clone size: many
V gene: TRBV3-1
J gene: TRBJ2-1
D gene: TRBD1
CDR3 protein: CASSQDRVYNEQFF
CDR3 DNA: TGTGCCAGCAGCCAGGACAGGGTCTACAATGAGCAGTTCTTC

clone size: -
V gene: TRBV11-2
J gene: TRBJ2-2
D gene: -
CDR3 protein: CASSPPNRAPFF
CDR3 DNA: TGTGCCAGCAGCCCCCCCAACAGGGCACCGTTTTTT

clone size: -
V gene: TRBV29-1
J gene: TRBJ2-3
D gene: TRBD1
CDR3 protein: CSVDLDRGKTDTQYF
CDR3 DNA: TGCAGCGTTGATCTCGACAGGGGTAAGACAGATACGCAGTATTTT

clone size: many
V gene: TRBV2
J gene: TRBJ1-5
D gene: -
CDR3 protein: CASSPRGREDSNQPQHF
CDR3 DNA: TGTGCCAGCAGCCCCAGGGGACGCGAAGATAGCAATCAGCCCCAGCATTTT

clone size: few
V gene: TRBV19
J gene: TRBJ1-6
D gene: -
CDR3 protein: CASSIDSGRSSYNSPLHF
CDR3 DNA: TGTGCCAGTAGTATAGATAGTGGCAGAAGCTCCTATAATTCACCCCTCCACTTT

clone size: many
V gene: TRBV12-3/TRBV12-4
J gene: TRBJ2-7
D gene: -
CDR3 protein: CASSLALAPPAYEQYF
CDR3 DNA: TGTGCCAGCAGTTTAGCCTTGGCACCCCCGGCCTACGAGCAGTACTTC

clone size: many
V gene: TRBV20-1
J gene: TRBJ2-7
D gene: TRBD2
CDR3 protein: CSARPHTSGREQYF
CDR3 DNA: TGCAGTGCTAGACCCCACACTAGCGGCCGGGAGCAGTACTTC

clone size: -
V gene: TRBV25-1
J gene: TRBJ1-6
D gene: TRBD1
CDR3 protein: CASSEDRGVAGSPLHF
CDR3 DNA: TGTGCCAGCAGTGAGGACAGGGGAGTAGCGGGTTCACCCCTCCACTTT

clone size: many
V gene: TRBV12-3/TRBV12-4
J gene: TRBJ2-1
D gene: TRBD2
CDR3 protein: CASSPRGGTAYNEQFF
CDR3 DNA: TGTGCCAGCAGTCCTCGGGGGGGAACGGCCTACAATGAGCAGTTCTTC

clone size: few
V gene: TRBV15
J gene: TRBJ1-2
D gene: -
CDR3 protein: CATSRDPDNYGYTF
CDR3 DNA: TGTGCCACCAGCAGAGATCCGGATAACTATGGCTACACCTTC

clone size: few
V gene: TRBV20-1
J gene: TRBJ2-3
D gene: TRBD1
CDR3 protein: CSARSGQGLDTQYF
CDR3 DNA: TGCAGTGCTAGATCGGGACAGGGTTTAGATACGCAGTATTTT

clone size: many
V gene: TRBV2
J gene: TRBJ2-7
D gene: -
CDR3 protein: CASSAVGPYEQYF
CDR3 DNA: TGTGCCAGCAGTGCGGTGGGGCCCTACGAGCAGTACTTC

clone size: few
V gene: TRBV7-9
J gene: TRBJ2-1
D gene: TRBD2
CDR3 protein: CASSVSHSLAASYNEQFF
CDR3 DNA: TGTGCCAGCAGCGTTAGTCATTCACTAGCGGCGAGCTACAATGAGCAGTTCTTC

clone size: many
V gene: TRBV24-1
J gene: TRBJ2-7
D gene: -
CDR3 protein: CATARGARYEQYF
CDR3 DNA: TGTGCCACCGCCAGAGGAGCGCGCTACGAGCAGTACTTC

clone size: -
V gene: TRBV2
J gene: TRBJ2-5
D gene: -
CDR3 protein: CARRDRIQETQYF
CDR3 DNA: TGTGCCAGACGGGACCGCATACAAGAGACCCAGTACTTC

clone size: -
V gene: TRBV20-1
J gene: TRBJ2-1
D gene: -
CDR3 protein: CSASRGVSSYNEQFF
CDR3 DNA: TGCAGTGCTAGCCGAGGGGTAAGCTCCTACAATGAGCAGTTCTTC

clone size: -
V gene: TRBV10-3
J gene: TRBJ1-2
D gene: -
CDR3 protein: CAISEFETAGGGYTF
CDR3 DNA: TGTGCCATCAGTGAGTTTGAGACGGCGGGGGGAGGCTACACCTTC

clone size: many
V gene: TRBV11-2
J gene: TRBJ2-1
D gene: TRBD2
CDR3 protein: CASSLATSGGYNEQFF
CDR3 DNA: TGTGCCAGCAGCTTAGCGACTAGCGGGGGCTACAATGAGCAGTTCTTC

clone size: few
V gene: TRBV4-1
J gene: TRBJ2-7
D gene: -
CDR3 protein: CASSQDVSGGRQQYF
CDR3 DNA: TGCGCCAGCAGCCAAGACGTCAGCGGAGGCAGGCAGCAGTACTTC

clone size: many
V gene: TRBV20-1
J gene: TRBJ2-1
D gene: TRBD2
CDR3 protein: CSARALGSGSGNNEQFF
CDR3 DNA: TGCAGTGCTAGAGCCCTAGGGAGCGGGAGTGGTAACAATGAGCAGTTCTTC

clone size: -
V gene: TRBV2
J gene: TRBJ1-2
D gene: -
CDR3 protein: CASKEEGYGYTF
CDR3 DNA: TGTGCCAGCAAGGAGGAAGGCTATGGCTACACCTTC

clone size: once
V gene: TRBV5-1
J gene: TRBJ2-1
D gene: -
CDR3 protein: CASSSFTGRPHNEQFF
CDR3 DNA: TGCGCCAGCAGCTCCTTCACCGGTAGACCCCACAATGAGCAGTTCTTC

clone size: -
V gene: TRBV5-1
J gene: TRBJ2-1
D gene: -
CDR3 protein: CASSDALAAYSYNEQFF
CDR3 DNA: TGCGCCAGCAGCGACGCATTAGCGGCTTACTCCTACAATGAGCAGTTCTTC

clone size: many
V gene: TRBV11-3
J gene: TRBJ2-3
D gene: TRBD1
CDR3 protein: CASSRTGGSTDTQYF
CDR3 DNA: TGTGCCAGCAGTCGAACAGGGGGAAGCACAGATACGCAGTATTTT

clone size: -
V gene: TRBV2
J gene: TRBJ2-1
D gene: -
CDR3 protein: CASRREQGTYNEQFF
CDR3 DNA: TGTGCCAGCAGGCGGGAGCAGGGGACCTACAATGAGCAGTTCTTC

clone size: -
V gene: TRBV5-1
J gene: TRBJ1-1
D gene: -
CDR3 protein: CASSLRSLAVGTEAFF
CDR3 DNA: TGCGCCAGCAGCTTGAGGTCTTTGGCTGTGGGCACTGAAGCTTTCTTT

clone size: many
V gene: TRBV5-1
J gene: TRBJ1-1
D gene: -
CDR3 protein: CASSPGTMNTEAFF
CDR3 DNA: TGTGCCAGCAGTCCCGGGACGATGAACACTGAAGCTTTCTTT

clone size: few
V gene: TRBV6-1
J gene: TRBJ1-4
D gene: -
CDR3 protein: CASRPTSSATNEKLFF
CDR3 DNA: TGTGCCAGCAGGCCGACCTCGAGTGCAACTAATGAAAAACTGTTTTTT

clone size: many
V gene: TRBV6-1
J gene: TRBJ2-3
D gene: -
CDR3 protein: CASSANGLPRDTQYF
CDR3 DNA: TGTGCCAGCAGCGCGAATGGACTCCCTCGAGATACGCAGTATTTT

clone size: few
V gene: TRBV5-5
J gene: TRBJ2-1
D gene: -
CDR3 protein: CASSGPPADRNNEQFF
CDR3 DNA: TGTGCCAGCAGCGGCCCTCCGGCGGATCGTAACAATGAGCAGTTCTTC

clone size: few
V gene: TRBV9
J gene: TRBJ2-2
D gene: TRBD2
CDR3 protein: CASSYSGNAGELFF
CDR3 DNA: TGTGCCAGCAGCTATAGCGGGAATGCCGGGGAGCTGTTTTTT

clone size: -
V gene: TRBV20-1
J gene: TRBJ2-7
D gene: TRBD2
CDR3 protein: CSAPGTSGSELYEQYF
CDR3 DNA: TGCAGTGCCCCCGGGACTAGCGGGTCCGAGTTGTACGAGCAGTACTTC

clone size: many
V gene: TRBV20-1
J gene: TRBJ2-3
D gene: -
CDR3 protein: CSARRLSGAPHGTDTQYF
CDR3 DNA: TGCAGTGCTAGAAGATTAAGTGGCGCTCCGCACGGCACAGATACGCAGTATTTT

clone size: few
V gene: TRBV7-2
J gene: TRBJ2-2
D gene: -
CDR3 protein: CASSLLFPDRTGELFF
CDR3 DNA: TGTGCCAGCAGCTTACTTTTCCCCGACAGGACCGGGGAGCTGTTTTTT

clone size: few
V gene: TRBV19
J gene: TRBJ1-2
D gene: -
CDR3 protein: CASGGDPTMGATF
CDR3 DNA: TGTGCCTCAGGTGGGGACCCGACTATGGGTGCCACCTTC

clone size: -
V gene: TRBV4-1
J gene: TRBJ2-3
D gene: TRBD2
CDR3 protein: CASSPEAGGSTDTQYF
CDR3 DNA: TGCGCCAGCAGCCCGGAAGCGGGAGGCAGCACAGATACGCAGTATTTT

clone size: -
V gene: TRBV19
J gene: TRBJ1-2
D gene: TRBD1
CDR3 protein: CASRTGDGYTF
CDR3 DNA: TGTGCCAGTAGGACAGGGGATGGCTACACCTTC

clone size: many
V gene: TRBV6-1
J gene: TRBJ1-5
D gene: -
CDR3 protein: CASGLLAGSSNQPQHF
CDR3 DNA: TGTGCCAGCGGTCTATTGGCGGGGAGTAGCAATCAGCCCCAGCATTTT

clone size: -
V gene: TRBV5-4
J gene: TRBJ2-3
D gene: -
CDR3 protein: CASSLVGLSTDTQYF
CDR3 DNA: TGTGCCAGCAGCTTAGTAGGGCTTAGCACAGATACGCAGTATTTT

clone size: few
V gene: TRBV7-9
J gene: TRBJ2-7
D gene: -
CDR3 protein: CASSTGAGTNSYEQYF
CDR3 DNA: TGTGCCAGCAGCACAGGAGCCGGGACAAACAGCTACGAGCAGTACTTC

clone size: many
V gene: TRBV6-1
J gene: TRBJ2-7
D gene: -
CDR3 protein: CAISLAQREQYF
CDR3 DNA: TGTGCCATTTCCCTGGCCCAAAGGGAGCAGTACTTC

clone size: many
V gene: TRBV28
J gene: TRBJ2-7
D gene: TRBD1
CDR3 protein: CASSYAGTGPYEQYF
CDR3 DNA: TGTGCCAGCAGTTATGCGGGGACAGGGCCCTACGAGCAGTACTTC

clone size: many
V gene: TRBV11-2
J gene: TRBJ1-4
D gene: -
CDR3 protein: CASSLDSDTKLFF
CDR3 DNA: TGTGCCAGCAGCTTAGATTCGGACACCAAACTGTTTTTT

clone size: -
V gene: TRBV12-5
J gene: TRBJ1-1
D gene: -
CDR3 protein: CASGLVLQVNTEAFF
CDR3 DNA: TGTGCTAGTGGTTTGGTACTCCAGGTAAACACTGAAGCTTTCTTT

clone size: -
V gene: TRBV19
J gene: TRBJ1-1
D gene: -
CDR3 protein: CASTPGLLNTEAFF
CDR3 DNA: TGTGCCAGTACCCCAGGGCTCTTAAACACTGAAGCTTTCTTT

clone size: -
V gene: TRBV7-2
J gene: TRBJ2-2
D gene: TRBD2
CDR3 protein: CASSLGLAGATGELFF
CDR3 DNA: TGTGCCAGCAGCTTAGGACTAGCGGGTGCGACCGGGGAGCTGTTTTTT

clone size: -
V gene: TRBV6-1
J gene: TRBJ2-6
D gene: -
CDR3 protein: CASSEDPSGVNVLTF
CDR3 DNA: TGTGCCAGCAGTGAAGATCCCTCTGGGGTCAACGTCCTGACTTTC

clone size: many
V gene: TRBV12-3/TRBV12-4
J gene: TRBJ2-7
D gene: -
CDR3 protein: CASSKDTDYEQYF
CDR3 DNA: TGTGCCAGCAGTAAGGACACCGACTACGAGCAGTACTTC

clone size: few
V gene: TRBV28
J gene: TRBJ1-1
D gene: -
CDR3 protein: CASSLGRVTEAFF
CDR3 DNA: TGTGCCAGCAGTTTAGGCAGGGTCACTGAAGCTTTCTTT

clone size: many
V gene: TRBV18
J gene: TRBJ2-3
D gene: TRBD2
CDR3 protein: CASTPKTGTSTKNTQYF
CDR3 DNA: TGTGCCAGCACCCCCAAGACCGGGACTAGCACTAAGAATACGCAGTATTTT

clone size: many
V gene: TRBV28
J gene: TRBJ1-2
D gene: -
CDR3 protein: CASRPNFLLYGYTF
CDR3 DNA: TGTGCCAGCAGACCCAACTTTCTTCTTTATGGCTACACCTTC

clone size: few
V gene: TRBV28
J gene: TRBJ1-2
D gene: -
CDR3 protein: CASSINAAYGYTF
CDR3 DNA: TGTGCCAGCAGTATTAATGCGGCCTATGGCTACACCTTC